Listed below are T cell receptor beta chains from one sample, sequenced in a study of T-cell reconstitution after alpha-beta-depleted transplantation in children. TCRdb redid the calling of the PCR reads with MiXCR, one entry per CDR3 protein. The sample holds 200,000 to 250,000 distinct CDR3 sequences, about 8.8% seen once. The sequencing used PBMCs from the stem cell graft donor, collected from the stem cell graft. The source is a human donor who donated a stem cell graft to a child with SCID. CDR3s include the opening cysteine and the closing phenylalanine or tryptophan. D genes are given only for firm matches. Clone size is given for some rows only: seen once, a few or many times, or a class if the clone is expanded.

clone size,V gene,J gene,D gene,CDR3 protein,CDR3 DNA
many,TRBV5-1,TRBJ1-2,-,CASSLSAGVDYGYTF,TGCGCCAGCAGCTTGAGTGCAGGGGTGGACTATGGCTACACCTTC
many,TRBV5-1,TRBJ2-5,-,CASSRNGPTHQETQYF,TGCGCCAGCAGTCGGAATGGCCCTACCCACCAAGAGACCCAGTACTTC
many,TRBV5-1,TRBJ1-4,-,CASSLEGTRNEKLFF,TGCGCCAGCAGCCTCGAGGGGACAAGAAATGAAAAACTGTTTTTT
many,TRBV12-3/TRBV12-4,TRBJ1-3,-,CASSPGTAADF,TGTGCCAGCAGCCCCGGGACCGCAGCCGATTTT
many,TRBV20-1,TRBJ1-1,-,CSPGEGWGATEAFF,TGCAGCCCGGGCGAGGGGTGGGGGGCAACTGAAGCTTTCTTT
many,TRBV4-2,TRBJ1-2,-,CASSQDLDVYTF,TGTGCCAGCAGCCAAGATCTGGACGTCTACACCTTC
many,TRBV7-2,TRBJ1-2,TRBD1,CASSPKAGGGYGYTF,TGTGCCAGCAGCCCTAAGGCAGGGGGGGGCTATGGCTACACCTTC
-,TRBV19,TRBJ2-2,-,CASGRRDTNTGELFF,TGTGCCAGTGGACGCCGGGACACGAACACCGGGGAGCTGTTTTTT
many,TRBV12-3/TRBV12-4,TRBJ1-2,-,CATSAGLELNYGYTF,TGTGCCACCAGCGCGGGGCTGGAGCTTAACTATGGCTACACCTTC
many,TRBV7-2,TRBJ1-5,-,CASSLLHGNQPQHF,TGTGCCAGCAGCTTATTGCACGGGAATCAGCCCCAGCATTTT
many,TRBV27,TRBJ1-1,-,CASSLYPVGFSMNTEAFF,TGTGCCAGCAGTTTATACCCGGTAGGCTTCTCCATGAACACTGAAGCTTTCTTT
many,TRBV2,TRBJ2-3,-,CASRQTGTPDTQYF,TGTGCCAGCAGACAAACCGGGACCCCAGATACGCAGTATTTT
few,TRBV18,TRBJ2-5,-,CASSPTYLRVETQYF,TGTGCCAGCTCACCTACTTATCTCAGGGTAGAGACCCAGTACTTC
once,TRBV4-3,TRBJ2-2,-,CASIQDTGETGELFF,TGCGCAAGCATCCAAGATACGGGGGAGACCGGGGAGCTGTTTTTT
many,TRBV9,TRBJ1-1,-,CASSVIGNTEAFF,TGTGCCAGCAGCGTCATTGGGAACACTGAAGCTTTCTTT
many,TRBV7-2,TRBJ1-2,-,CASSEAVSYGYTF,TGTGCCAGCAGCGAGGCAGTCAGCTATGGCTACACCTTC
many,TRBV27,TRBJ2-2,TRBD1,CASSSTGLGTGELFF,TGTGCCAGCAGTTCGACAGGGTTGGGCACCGGGGAGCTGTTTTTT
-,TRBV4-1,TRBJ1-2,-,CASSQGYEPADYGYTF,TGCGCCAGCAGCCAAGGATATGAGCCCGCCGACTATGGCTACACCTTC
many,TRBV5-1,TRBJ1-3,-,CASGDGSSGNTIYF,TGCGCCAGTGGGGACGGTAGCTCTGGAAACACCATATATTTT
many,TRBV20-1,TRBJ2-1,-,CSPKGGQTYNEQFF,TGCAGTCCGAAGGGGGGACAGACCTACAATGAGCAGTTCTTC